This T cell receptor beta chain was found in a study of long-term antiretroviral therapy in people with HIV. Study-wide results and limits: Pre-ART-expanded clones dominated the repertoire at all time points. Dating from the mid-2000s to the late 2010s, the blood was possibly obtained under older ART regimens. HIV repertoires spanned tighter CDR3 length ranges than controls did. Documentation of ART adherence, viral resistance or therapy changes was absent.

A v3.0 immunoSEQ assay was performed at survey level. The table came from immunoSEQ multiplex PCR; TCRdb's copy has only in-frame clones and leaves some out. The sample has fewer than 35,000 clones; 65% to 90% are singletons. This clone showed up just once. Its antigen is undetermined. The CDR3 contains 14 residues. V lost 6 bases and J 4 bases, leaving 15 bases between the germline ends. The germline gives CDR1 MNHEY, CDR2 SMNVEV (reference sequence). This TCR was recovered from a man between 18 and 35 years old with HIV. The chain uses TRBV27 and TRBJ1-1, with TRBD1 as a possible D gene (5 bases). The material was unsorted PBMCs, obtained about 3.4 years after starting antiretroviral therapy. The CDR3 sequence: CASSSGGLGTEAFF. CDR3 bases: TGTGCCAGCAGCTCGGGGGGTTTAGGCACTGAAGCTTTCTTT.